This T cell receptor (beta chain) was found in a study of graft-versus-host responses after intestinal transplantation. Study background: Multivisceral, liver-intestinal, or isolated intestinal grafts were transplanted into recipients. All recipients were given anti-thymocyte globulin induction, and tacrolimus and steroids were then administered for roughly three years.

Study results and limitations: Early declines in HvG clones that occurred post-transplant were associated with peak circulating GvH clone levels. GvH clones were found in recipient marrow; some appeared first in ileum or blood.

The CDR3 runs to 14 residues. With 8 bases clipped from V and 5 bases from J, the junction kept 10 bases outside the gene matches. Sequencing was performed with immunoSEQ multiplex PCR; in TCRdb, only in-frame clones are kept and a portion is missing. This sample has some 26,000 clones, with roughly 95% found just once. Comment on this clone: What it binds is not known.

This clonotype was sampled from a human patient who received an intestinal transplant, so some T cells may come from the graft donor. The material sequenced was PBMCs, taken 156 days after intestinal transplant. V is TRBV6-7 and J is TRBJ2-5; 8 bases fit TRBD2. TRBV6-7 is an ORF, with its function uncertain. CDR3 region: CASGLGRGEETQYF. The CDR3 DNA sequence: TGTGCCAGCGGCTTAGGGCGGGGGGAGGAGACCCAGTACTTC.